This TCR beta chain is from a study of T cell responses to AZD1222 COVID-19 vaccine. Across the whole study: Pooled samples include second doses given at about 4 or 12 weeks. Overall study findings and caveats: Unmutated regions of variants are reportedly targeted by nearly half of spike-specific TCRs. The donor group comprised mostly white British people and more females; the analysis possibly underestimated clonal diversity.

Points on this clone: What it recognizes is unknown.

Data came from immunoSEQ multiplex PCR; TCRdb stores just in-frame clones and leaves some out. Seen here are 90,000 to 120,000 clones, roughly nine tenths observed once, and the top ten hold 16%. Trimming took off 0 bases at V and 2 bases at J, with 11 bases between the two ends. CDR1 and CDR2 (germline): SGDLS, YYNGEE. This CDR3 region has 16 residues. This sample comprised peripheral blood, obtained on day 0 of AZD1222 vaccination. The chain links TRBV9 to TRBJ2-2; D gene unclear. The sequence came from an adult in good health. The CDR3 is CASSVAEQINTGELFF. CDR3 sequence (DNA): TGTGCCAGCAGCGTAGCCGAACAGATAAACACCGGGGAGCTGTTTTTT.